The next 8 T cell receptor beta chains were all read from a single sample in a study of T-cell memory formation after mild COVID-19. One entry per CDR3 protein results from TCRdb running MiXCR on the 5' RACE reads. The sample includes around 82,000 distinct CDR3 sequences, around 13% of them seen just once. The sequencing sample was made of PBMCs or a T cell subset sorted from them (not recorded which). The source of these receptors is a man aged 18-30 years who had mild COVID-19 (a few samples of this study predate the infection). Cell type and time point are not known.

This clonotype was seen a handful of times. The gene calls are TRBV12-3 or TRBV12-4 and TRBJ2-3, with D perhaps matching TRBD1 (7 bases). This CDR3 spans 14 amino acids. V was shortened by 3 bases and J by 9 bases, with 16 bases between the two germline ends. For the CDR3, the DNA is TGTGCCAGCAGTTTTGGAGGGGGCAGAGGGACGCAGTATTTT. Amino acid sequence: CASSFGGGRGTQYF.

This chain joins TRBV3-1 and TRBJ2-2; D perhaps matches TRBD1 (6 bases). Trimming took 3 bases from V and 1 from J, leaving 12 bases between them. Germline CDR1 and CDR2: LGHDT and YNNKEL (reference sequence). The CDR3 covers 16 residues. The CDR3 nucleotides read TGTGCCAGCAGCCAGACTAAGACAGGGAACACCGGGGAGCTGTTTTTT. Its translation: CASSQTKTGNTGELFF.

This rearrangement joins TRBV4-1 to TRBJ2-2, with 12 bases that match TRBD2. The CDR3 contains 18 residues. After removal of 4 bases from V and 1 base from J, the junction contained 7 bases not matched to a gene. The V gene's germline CDR1 is MGHRA and CDR2 YSYEKL. The CDR3 loop is CASSLRLLAGGNTGELFF. CDR3 DNA: TGCGCCAGCAGCCTCCGATTACTAGCGGGGGGGAACACCGGGGAGCTGTTTTTT.

This clonotype was seen a handful of times. The genes are TRBV7-9 and TRBJ1-2, with D maybe TRBD1 (6 bases). This CDR3 spans 14 amino acids. The germline V gene encodes CDR1 SEHNR and CDR2 FQNEAQ (reference sequence). Trimming took 7 bases from V and 4 from J, leaving 16 bases between them. This chain's CDR3 is CASTPGGRRYGYTF. CDR3 in DNA: TGTGCCAGCACCCCCGGGGGGCGCCGCTATGGCTACACCTTC. Drawing the rest from reference TRBV7-9 and TRBJ1-2, the complete variable domain is DTGVSQNPRHKITKRGQNVTFRCDPISEHNRLYWYRQTLGQGPEFLTYFQNEAQLEKSRLLSDRFSAERPKGSFSTLEIQRTEQGDSAMYLCASTPGGRRYGYTFGSGTRLTVV.

The J gene is TRBJ1-1, the V gene TRBV5-6; 7 nucleotides match TRBD1. The CDR3 totals 12 residues. CDR1 SGHDT and CDR2 YYEEEE come from the germline V gene. The ends lost 3 bases at V and 14 bases at J; junction bases unmatched: 10. The DNA of the CDR3 is TGTGCCAGCAGCTCTAAGACAGGGCTGGCGTTCTTT. Its protein product is CASSSKTGLAFF.

This clonotype turned up a few times. The V call is TRBV7-6, the J call TRBJ2-7; the D is unclear. The V gene lost 5 bases and the J gene lost 0 bases, with 11 bases spanning the gap. CDR1 and CDR2 (germline): SGHVS, FNYEAQ. This CDR3 has 14 amino acids. The DNA for the CDR3 is TGTGCCAGCAGCCAGACGGTAAGCTCCTACGAGCAGTACTTC. It translates to CASSQTVSSYEQYF.

This sequence joins TRBV6-2 or TRBV6-3 and TRBJ1-1; 7 bases agree with TRBD1. Germline CDR1 is MNHEY and CDR2 is SVGEGT. The J segment lost 0 bases and the V segment lost 7 bases, leaving 11 bases of the junction unmatched. The CDR3 loop spans 16 amino acids. As DNA, the CDR3 is TGTGCCAGCACCTTCCTAAGCGGGACAGTGAACACTGAAGCTTTCTTT. It translates to CASTFLSGTVNTEAFF.

This sequence joins TRBV18 and TRBJ2-5; weak D call: TRBD2 (6 bases). This CDR3 is built from 15 residues. Germline values: CDR1 KGHSH, CDR2 LQKENI. Trimming cost V 3 bases and J 0 bases, with 11 bases left between them. CDR3 in amino acids: CASSPTRRYQETQYF. CDR3 sequence (DNA): TGTGCCAGCTCACCGACTAGGAGGTACCAAGAGACCCAGTACTTC.